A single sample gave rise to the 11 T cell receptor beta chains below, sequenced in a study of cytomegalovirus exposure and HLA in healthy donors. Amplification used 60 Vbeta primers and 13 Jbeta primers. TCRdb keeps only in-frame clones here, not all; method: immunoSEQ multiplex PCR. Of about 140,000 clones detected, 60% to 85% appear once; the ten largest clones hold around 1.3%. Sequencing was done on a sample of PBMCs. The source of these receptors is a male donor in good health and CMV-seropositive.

The CDR3 region is CASSVGATWASDDPYNEQFF. The CDR3 region has the DNA TGTGCCAGCAGCGTAGGGGCAACTTGGGCTAGCGACGATCCTTACAATGAGCAGTTCTTC. The chain is built from TRBV9 and TRBJ2-1, with D perhaps matching TRBD2 (6 bases). The CDR3 contains 20 residues. Germline V lookup: CDR1 SGDLS, CDR2 YYNGEE. The ends were cut back, 0 bases at V and 4 bases at J, with 26 bases in the middle.

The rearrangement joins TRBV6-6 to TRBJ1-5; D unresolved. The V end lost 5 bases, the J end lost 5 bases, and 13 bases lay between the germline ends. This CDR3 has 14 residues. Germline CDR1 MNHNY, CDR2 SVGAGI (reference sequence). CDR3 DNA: TGTGCCAGCAGTCGTAATCCCCCCGATCAGCCCCAGCATTTT. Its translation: CASSRNPPDQPQHF.

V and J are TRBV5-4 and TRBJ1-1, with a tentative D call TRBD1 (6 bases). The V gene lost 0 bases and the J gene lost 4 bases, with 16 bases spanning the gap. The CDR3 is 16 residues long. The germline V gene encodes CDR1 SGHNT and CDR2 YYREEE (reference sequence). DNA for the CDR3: TGTGCCAGCAGCTTGGGGGCCGGGACACCCGGCACTGAAGCTTTCTTT. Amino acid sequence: CASSLGAGTPGTEAFF.

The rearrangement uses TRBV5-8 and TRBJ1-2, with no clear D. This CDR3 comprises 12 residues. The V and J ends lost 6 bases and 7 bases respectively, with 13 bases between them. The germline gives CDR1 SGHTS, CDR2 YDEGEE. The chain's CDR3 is CASKLVRGGYTF. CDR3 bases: TGTGCCAGCAAATTGGTGCGGGGTGGCTACACCTTC.

Here the CDR3 DNA reads TGCGCCAGCTGGCCCCGGGTTACTAGCAATCAGCCCCAGCATTTT. It specifies CASWPRVTSNQPQHF. V is TRBV5-1 and J is TRBJ1-5; D remains ambiguous. Looked up from germline, CDR1 is SGHRS and CDR2 is YFSETQ. The CDR3 is 15 amino acids. The ends were cut back, 7 bases at V and 0 bases at J, with 14 bases in the middle.

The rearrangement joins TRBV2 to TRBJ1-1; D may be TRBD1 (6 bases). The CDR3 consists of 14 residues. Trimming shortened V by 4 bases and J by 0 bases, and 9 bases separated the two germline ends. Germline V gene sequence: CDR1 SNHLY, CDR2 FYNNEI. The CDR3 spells CASSGQGMNTEAFF. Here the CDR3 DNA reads TGTGCCAGCAGTGGCCAGGGGATGAACACTGAAGCTTTCTTT.

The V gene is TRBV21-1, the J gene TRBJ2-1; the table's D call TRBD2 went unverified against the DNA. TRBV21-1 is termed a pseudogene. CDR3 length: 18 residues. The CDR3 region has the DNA TGTGCCAGCAGCAAAGAAAAGCGGGAGGGCCTTGACGGCAATGAGCAGTTCTTC. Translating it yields CASSKEKREGLDGNEQFF.

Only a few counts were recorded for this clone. CDR3 nucleotides: TGTGCCAGCAACCCACAGAAGGCTGGCACAGATACGCAGTATTTT. Residues: CASNPQKAGTDTQYF. J is TRBJ2-3 and V is TRBV28, with D hard to call. Trimming left V 7 bases short and J 1 base short, with 15 bases between. Germline assignment: CDR1 MDHEN and CDR2 SYDVKM. CDR3 length: 15 amino acids.

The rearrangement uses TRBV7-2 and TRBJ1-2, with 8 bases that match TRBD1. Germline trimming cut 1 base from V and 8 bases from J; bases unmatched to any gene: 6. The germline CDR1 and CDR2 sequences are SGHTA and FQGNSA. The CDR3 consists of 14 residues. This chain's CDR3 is CASSLGATGVGYTF. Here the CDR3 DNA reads TGTGCCAGCAGCTTAGGGGCGACAGGGGTAGGCTACACCTTC.

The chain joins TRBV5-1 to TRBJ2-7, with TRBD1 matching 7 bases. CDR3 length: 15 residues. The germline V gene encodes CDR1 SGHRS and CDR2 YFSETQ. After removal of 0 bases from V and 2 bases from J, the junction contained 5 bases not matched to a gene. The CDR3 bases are TGCGCCAGCAGCTTGGGGGCAGGGGGACCCTACGAGCAGTACTTC. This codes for CASSLGAGGPYEQYF.

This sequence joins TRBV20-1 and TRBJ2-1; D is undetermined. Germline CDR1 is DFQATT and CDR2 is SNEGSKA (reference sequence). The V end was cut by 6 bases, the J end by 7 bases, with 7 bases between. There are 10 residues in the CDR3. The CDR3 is CSANTNEQFF. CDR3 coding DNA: TGCAGTGCAAATACAAATGAGCAGTTCTTC.